This TCR beta chain is drawn from a study of siplizumab effects on memory and regulatory T cells. Overall study results and limits: Significant reduction of alloreactive sequences traceable to unstimulated CD4+ memory cells was observed with siplizumab. Roughly 75-95% of proliferating CD4+ or CD8+ clones defied assignment to a naive or memory phenotype. In controls, around 30% of mappable alloreactive CD4+ clones were Treg-derived on average, versus about 65% with siplizumab.

Sequencing of each sample assayed approximately 110,000 TCR templates. Libraries were prepared by immunoSEQ multiplex PCR; TCRdb keeps only in-frame clonotypes and omits some of them. In the table there are some 97,000 clones, approximately 90% of which are singletons. Germline CDR1 reads LGHNA; CDR2 reads YNFKEQ. The ends were cut back, 3 bases at V and 3 bases at J, with 18 bases in the middle. The CDR3 is 16 residues long. As to this clone: What it recognizes is unknown.

This chain joins TRBV4-2 and TRBJ2-7; perhaps TRBD1 as D (5 bases). Sequenced input: Tregs sorted from blood. This clonotype originated in a human donor in good health. Here the CDR3 DNA reads TGTGCCAGCAGCCAGGACAAGCGACCACCCTACTACGAGCAGTACTTC. The encoded protein is CASSQDKRPPYYEQYF.